These T cell receptor beta chains were read from a single sample in a study of cytomegalovirus exposure and HLA in healthy donors. Data came from immunoSEQ multiplex PCR; TCRdb stores just in-frame clones and leaves some out. The profile shows some 160,000 clones, less than 9.5% of them singletons. Sequencing was performed on PBMCs. The receptor source for this set is a male donor in good health and CMV-seronegative. CDR3s include the opening cysteine and the closing phenylalanine or tryptophan. D genes are given only for firm matches. Clone size is stated in some rows and not others, as once, few, many or a class when expanded.

j_call d_call v_call clone_size cdr3_aa cdr3_nt
TRBJ2-1 - TRBV7-9 - CASSLAPGLASYNEQFF TGTGCCAGCAGCTTAGCGCCAGGCCTAGCTAGTTACAATGAGCAGTTCTTC
TRBJ1-1 - TRBV19 few CASSTQGNTEAFF TGTGCCAGTAGTACCCAGGGGAACACTGAAGCTTTCTTT
TRBJ2-7 TRBD1 TRBV5-1 - CASHRDSSYEQYF TGCGCCAGCCACAGGGACAGCTCCTACGAGCAGTACTTC
TRBJ1-2 - TRBV2 few CASSEVQGHYGYTF TGTGCCAGCAGTGAAGTTCAGGGCCACTATGGCTACACCTTC
TRBJ1-1 - TRBV7-6 few CASSPRGATNTEAFF TGTGCCAGCAGCCCCCGCGGAGCCACGAACACTGAAGCTTTCTTT
TRBJ2-2 - TRBV6-5 - CASRSGGTDTGELFF TGTGCCAGCAGATCTGGCGGGACCGACACCGGGGAGCTGTTTTTT
TRBJ1-6 - TRBV11-1 few CASSLQNSPLHF TGTGCCAGCAGCTTACAGAATTCACCCCTCCACTTT
TRBJ2-1 TRBD2 TRBV5-1 - CASSFPSGNNEQFF TGCGCCAGCAGCTTCCCTAGCGGCAACAATGAGCAGTTCTTC
TRBJ2-7 - TRBV7-8 few CASSLAGGLGSYEQYF TGTGCCAGCAGCTTAGCGGGCGGGTTGGGCTCCTACGAGCAGTACTTC
TRBJ2-2 - TRBV4-3 - CASSQVAGSTGELFF TGCGCCAGCAGCCAAGTGGCAGGCTCCACCGGGGAGCTGTTTTTT
TRBJ2-5 - TRBV6-5 few CASSSRDQETQYF TGTGCCAGCAGCAGCAGGGACCAAGAGACCCAGTACTTC
TRBJ2-2 - TRBV5-4 few CASSSSNTGELFF TGTGCCAGCAGCTCCAGTAACACCGGGGAGCTGTTTTTT
TRBJ1-2 - TRBV6-1 - CASSEKTSREGGYTF TGTGCCAGCAGTGAAAAAACGAGCAGAGAGGGTGGCTACACCTTC
TRBJ1-5 - TRBV13 - CASSLGSGLQPQHF TGTGCCAGCAGCTTAGGGTCAGGGCTTCAGCCCCAGCATTTT
TRBJ2-2 TRBD2 TRBV5-1 - CASSSVKAGEVGELFF TGCGCCAGCAGCTCCGTGAAAGCGGGAGAGGTCGGGGAGCTGTTTTTT
TRBJ2-1 - TRBV10-3 - CAIGGGAGEQFF TGTGCCATCGGGGGGGGCGCGGGTGAGCAGTTCTTC
TRBJ2-3 TRBD1 TRBV7-9 - CASSARPGGQGADTQYF TGTGCCAGCAGCGCCCGGCCTGGGGGACAGGGGGCAGATACGCAGTATTTT
TRBJ2-1 TRBD2 TRBV4-3 - CASSQGVGTSGDEQFF TGCGCCAGCAGCCAGGGGGTAGGGACTAGCGGGGATGAGCAGTTCTTC
TRBJ2-7 TRBD1 TRBV7-9 - CASSPVAGQGAHEQYF TGTGCCAGCAGCCCCGTTGCGGGACAGGGGGCCCACGAGCAGTACTTC
TRBJ1-6 TRBD1 TRBV2 - CASRELQGYRNSPLHF TGTGCCAGCAGGGAATTACAGGGGTATCGCAATTCACCCCTCCACTTT
TRBJ1-2 - TRBV19 few CASSFRDTARNGYTF TGTGCCAGTAGCTTTCGGGACACCGCCAGGAATGGCTACACCTTC
TRBJ1-1 - TRBV9 few CASSVGGAVNTEAFF TGTGCCAGCAGCGTAGGCGGGGCCGTGAACACTGAAGCTTTCTTT
TRBJ2-2 - TRBV7-2 few CASSPWGGLRDTGELFF TGTGCCAGCAGCCCCTGGGGGGGCCTGAGGGACACCGGGGAGCTGTTTTTT
TRBJ2-1 TRBD1 TRBV4-2 - CASSPTGQGDYEQLF TGTGCCAGCAGCCCTACGGGACAGGGCGACTATGAGCAGCTCTTC
TRBJ2-7 TRBD1 TRBV5-1 few CASSLEGTGGSYEQYF TGCGCCAGCAGCTTGGAGGGGACAGGGGGGTCCTACGAGCAGTACTTC
TRBJ2-2 TRBD1 TRBV5-1 - CASSRGTGRFNVNTGELFF TGCGCCAGCAGCAGGGGGACAGGGCGTTTCAATGTGAACACCGGGGAGCTGTTTTTT
TRBJ2-2 TRBD2 TRBV19 - CASSIRGSGRAATGELFF TGTGCCAGTAGTATAAGGGGTAGCGGGAGGGCCGCCACCGGGGAGCTGTTTTTT
TRBJ2-7 - TRBV12-1 - CASSEWGWGRLQPYEQYF TGTGCCAGCAGCGAGTGGGGATGGGGGAGGCTACAACCTTACGAGCAGTACTTC
TRBJ1-1 TRBD1 TRBV5-4 few CASSSHSGGRSNTEAFF TGTGCCAGCAGCTCTCACTCAGGGGGCAGGTCTAACACTGAAGCTTTCTTT
TRBJ2-6 TRBD1 TRBV9 - CASSEPGQGFSGANVLTF TGTGCCAGCAGCGAACCGGGACAGGGTTTCTCTGGGGCCAACGTCCTGACTTTC
TRBJ2-7 - TRBV4-3 - CASSQDLVVDEQYF TGCGCCAGCAGCCAAGACCTCGTCGTCGACGAGCAGTACTTC
TRBJ2-3 TRBD1 TRBV30 few CAWSLGQGNTDTQYF TGTGCCTGGAGTCTTGGACAGGGGAACACAGATACGCAGTATTTT
TRBJ2-7 - TRBV4-3 - CASSQDRQGYEQYF TGCGCCAGCAGCCAAGATCGGCAGGGCTACGAGCAGTACTTC
TRBJ1-1 - TRBV28 few CASSVFREGDTEAFF TGTGCCAGCAGTGTTTTCAGGGAAGGAGACACTGAAGCTTTCTTT
TRBJ2-2 - TRBV19 - CASSQQGTTNTGELFF TGTGCCAGTAGTCAGCAGGGGACCACGAACACCGGGGAGCTGTTTTTT